The sequence of this TCR beta chain was determined in a study of Tregs in tolerant kidney transplant recipients. Between the trimmed V and J ends, which lost 6 bases and 5 bases, there was a span of 23 bases. Looked up from germline, CDR1 is MNHNY and CDR2 is SVGAGI (reference sequence). The CDR3 sequence is 16 residues long. Unstimulated regulatory T cells (CD4+CD25+CD127-), CD4+CD25- non-regulatory cells, CD4 and CD8 cells were FACS-sorted from thawed PBMCs. The data were produced by immunoSEQ multiplex PCR, yet TCRdb's version contains in-frame clones alone and is incomplete. The profile covers roughly 120,000 clones, with 85% to 95% appearing a single time and roughly 0.61% taken by the ten largest. General study results and limits: Tregs expanded with activated donor B cells seemed most donor-specific. This study did not directly address biological reproducibility. Few patients were studied, so findings need validation in larger groups.

Notes on this clone: Its matching antigen is unknown.

This chain joins TRBV6-6 and TRBJ2-7; TRBD1 might be the D (6 bases). The receptor was isolated from a human donor in good health. The sequencing input was CD4+ T cells from blood. CDR3 region: CASRPLGGGGRDEQYF. Written as DNA, the CDR3 is TGTGCCAGCAGACCGTTAGGGGGTGGCGGACGGGACGAGCAGTACTTC.